This entry lists 6 T cell receptor beta chains sequenced from one sample in a study of lymphopenia after photon versus proton radiotherapy. The table came from immunoSEQ multiplex PCR; TCRdb's copy has only in-frame clones and leaves some out. The table lists around 26,000 clones, about 88% of them singletons. The material was peripheral blood, obtained from a patient treated with photon-based radiotherapy. The source of these receptors is a woman between 50 and 59 years old with cholangiocarcinoma.

CDR3 nucleotides: TGTGCCAGCAGCCTAAGGGCCGGACGGGGCGGGGACTACGAGCAGTACTTC. It codes for CASSLRAGRGGDYEQYF. This chain links TRBV7-2 with TRBJ2-7; a weak D match, TRBD2 (6 bases). Germline V lookup: CDR1 SGHTA, CDR2 FQGNSA. Trimming removed 5 bases at V and 3 bases at J, with 23 bases between. There are 17 residues in the CDR3.

The chain carries TRBV11-2 and TRBJ1-3; the D gene is possibly TRBD1 (5 bases). CDR3 length: 15 residues. Germline CDR1 and CDR2: SGHAT and FQNNGV. Trimming stripped 7 bases from V and 7 bases from J, with 20 bases between. The CDR3 sequence is CASNNRDVGRNTIYF. As DNA, the CDR3 is TGTGCCAGCAACAACCGGGACGTCGGGCGGAACACCATATATTTT.

The CDR3 here is CASSEALRGGTDTQYF. The CDR3 DNA follows: TGTGCCAGCAGTGAAGCGCTTCGGGGGGGCACAGATACGCAGTATTTT. The chain recombines TRBV2 with TRBJ2-3; 7 nucleotides match TRBD2. Trimming at V came to 0 bases and at J to 1 base, leaving 4 bases not matched to a gene. This CDR3 is 16 amino acids long. Germline CDR1 and CDR2: SNHLY and FYNNEI.

This sequence joins TRBV10-3 and TRBJ1-1, with TRBD1 as a possible D gene (6 bases). The germline V and J ends were trimmed by 2 bases and 5 bases, with 9 bases remaining between them. This CDR3 contains 13 residues. The germline CDR1 and CDR2 sequences are ENHRY and SYGVKD. The CDR3 protein is CAISEDQGTEAFF. The CDR3, as DNA: TGTGCCATCAGTGAGGACCAGGGGACTGAAGCTTTCTTT.

This sequence joins TRBV7-2 and TRBJ2-2; D is perhaps TRBD1 or TRBD2 (6 bases each). The CDR3 runs to 15 residues. Trimming took 5 bases from V and 0 from J, leaving 10 bases between them. CDR1 and CDR2 (germline): SGHTA, FQGNSA. The CDR3 here is CASSRGGTNTGELFF. The CDR3 coding sequence is TGTGCCAGCAGCCGAGGGGGGACGAACACCGGGGAGCTGTTTTTT.

This chain links TRBV5-8 with TRBJ1-1, with 10 bases aligning to TRBD1. The germline gives CDR1 SGHTS, CDR2 YDEGEE. The junction had 7 bases not matched to a gene; V was cut back by 6 bases and J by 11 bases. There are 12 residues in the CDR3. Written as DNA, the CDR3 is TGTGCCAGCACCCAGGACAGGGGGAATGCTTTCTTT. Protein: CASTQDRGNAFF.